This T cell receptor beta chain came from a study of tumor-infiltrating lymphocytes in oesophageal squamous cell carcinoma. TCRdb re-called the PCR reads with MiXCR, one entry per CDR3 protein. The repertoire holds some 10,000 distinct CDR3 sequences, with 50% to 65% as singletons. This CDR3 region has 12 residues. V was shortened by 4 bases and J by 4 bases, with 7 bases between the two germline ends. Germline values: CDR1 SGHTA, CDR2 FQGNSA. The receptor's source is a male donor with esophageal squamous cell carcinoma. The sample taken for sequencing was esophageal tumor tissue. The rearrangement links TRBV7-2 to TRBJ2-5; D is undetermined. CDR3 amino acids: CASSSALETQYF. The CDR3 nucleotides are TGTGCCAGCAGCTCGGCCCTAGAGACCCAGTACTTC.